Reported below is one TCR beta chain. Its cognate antigen has yet to be identified. No base quality information exists; no much larger clone differs at one position. Using the deep immunoSEQ assay, TCR CDR3 regions were amplified from genomic DNA by multiplex PCR. For each cell subset, the extracted genomic DNA was distributed evenly across all wells of several immunoSEQ 96-well plates, and each plate served as one replicate. For sorted subsets, each replicate PCR was loaded with 200 ng genomic DNA, equivalent to about 33,000 T cell genomes. The purified libraries were quantified using a Qubit 3.0 fluorometer, sized with a Bioanalyzer 2100, and then quantified again using the KAPA Library Quantification kit. Every immunoSEQ 96-well plate was sequenced on a dedicated single-read 150-cycle Illumina NextSeq 550 flow cell. In the original analysis: Because only junctional sequences without quality scores were contained in the immunoSEQ output, filtering matching that applied to full-length reads could not be performed. Sequences were annotated with PyIR, a Python wrapper for IgBLAST v1.9, using IMGT germline references to assign V/J genes and CDR3. Reads with weak V/J assignments (E-value above 1e-6), missing CDR3, stop codons, out-of-frame junctions, or ambiguous translated residues were removed. A V3J clonotype was defined by an identical inferred V gene, J gene, and CDR3 amino acid sequence. The percentage overlap between two repertoires was calculated by dividing the number of shared unique clonotypes by the size of the smaller repertoire. RTK rarefaction, the Chao1 estimator, and Recon v2.1 estimates of unobserved clonotypes were used to assess repertoire richness. Generation probabilities for all TCRbeta clonotypes obtained by the gDNA method from a handful of donors were computed using OLGA. Sourced from immuneACCESS, this table was stored by TCRdb with only in-frame sequences that have V and J called. A share of the clones is absent; for the studies checked, an unresolved V gene accounts for under half, and the remainder has no known explanation. From that table come the V and J calls and clone size; the DNA was used to work out D and trimming. For this sample the table gives 2 million to 3 million clones, of which approximately 93% were detected only once. Clones ranked in the top ten supply around 0.4% of the sample.

Trimming at the junction amounts to 3 bases on V and 6 bases on J, and the germline ends lie 9 bases apart. Looking up the germline V gene yields CDR1 SGHRS and CDR2 YFSETQ. The CDR3 has 12 amino acids, counting the end cysteine and phenylalanine. The DNA shown is the 36-base CDR3, in frame from base 1. The data were taken from a study of shared clonotypes between healthy human individuals (dated by TCRdb to about 2020). Context from the whole study: The cohort comprised a couple of women and a few men aged 18 to 49 years. Each donor's leukapheresis produced roughly between roughly 0.85 and 9.5 billion PBMCs. Different laboratories and diverse techniques were used to prepare libraries and sequence TCR repertoires, to increase sequencing depth and limit assay-specific biases. Per donor, three plates each were used for CD4 naive and CD4 memory, two for CD8 naive, and one for CD8 memory. To estimate repertoire size and how much clonotype sharing occurs between individuals, the study deeply sequenced the blood TCR repertoires of five or six healthy adults. The full study reports these points: Rarefaction of sorted-subset datasets indicated incomplete sequencing despite the large sequencing depth. Sampling was limited to blood, and TCR repertoires in tissue likely differ from TCR repertoires in blood. When a handful of donors were compared, the shared fraction of clonotypes was about 5.5% for naive CD4, 3.5% to 4% for naive CD8, 2% to 2.5% for memory CD4, and 0.35% to 0.5% for memory CD8. Pairwise subsampling indicated that sequencing depth was expected to affect the degree of clonotype sharing among donors. Higher generation probabilities were observed for clonotypes shared by all four sorted-subset donors than for non-shared clonotypes. The small number of donors limited the genetic and exposure-history diversity represented. Naive subsets generally had larger estimated clonotype richness than memory subsets did.

The donors were healthy, HIV-negative adults with no recently reported acute infections or vaccinations. Every donor was a Caucasian adult residing in Nashville, Tennessee, USA. CD4+ T cells were enriched by magnetic negative selection; naive cells were then positively selected on CD45RA, and the negative fraction formed the memory subset. Blood was obtained by leukapheresis, after which PBMCs were separated by Ficoll-Histopaque density gradient centrifugation and cryopreserved in liquid nitrogen vapor phase. Analytical flow cytometry was used to check the purity and quantity of each magnetically sorted T cell population. Each sorted fraction had its genomic DNA isolated and then quantified by UV absorbance on a Nanodrop 2000c.

The chain links TRBV5-1 with TRBJ1-2, with a tentative D gene TRBD1 over 6 matching bases. The TCR sequence derives from a man aged 18 to 29 in good health. Some clones in this sample may be carry-over from other donors' samples. The specimen sequenced was naive CD4+ T cells from PBMCs. Taken with the paper, the label for cell subset or site translates to: CD45RA+ positively selected. For the CDR3, the sequence is CASSWGLDGYTF. The DNA sequence follows: TGCGCCAGCAGCTGGGGGCTCGATGGCTACACCTTC.